The source of this T cell receptor (beta chain) is a study of blood T cell repertoires in COVID-19. Study-wide background: Italy, Spain and the United States were the sources of the convalescent and acute COVID-19 samples.

Assay used: immunoSEQ multiplex PCR; TCRdb lists only in-frame clones, some missing. Of some 220,000 clones listed, 65% to 85% are singletons. J lost 4 bases, V lost 2 bases, and 16 bases had no gene match. The CDR3 contains 17 residues. The V gene's germline CDR1 is GTSNPN and CDR2 SVGIG (reference sequence). This chain connects TRBV30 to TRBJ1-1; 7 bases align to TRBD1. Material for sequencing was peripheral blood. The sequence came from a woman aged 55-70 years with acute or convalescent COVID-19. CDR3 protein: CAWSKGQLIVGSTEAFF. The CDR3 nucleotides are TGTGCCTGGAGTAAGGGACAGCTAATTGTGGGTAGCACTGAAGCTTTCTTT.